This T cell receptor beta chain was profiled in a study of PD-L1 blockade in urothelial cancer. As to time point: pretreatment peripheral blood. Only in-frame clones appear in the TCRdb table, and some are missing; sequencing was by immunoSEQ multiplex PCR. Here the sample spans approximately 48,000 clones, approximately 85% being singletons. A few counts support this clone. The germline gives CDR1 SNHLY, CDR2 FYNNEI. Unmatched junction bases numbered 9, after V lost 5 bases and J lost 6 bases. The CDR3 is 15 amino acids. The rearrangement joins TRBV2 to TRBJ2-1, with TRBD1 matching 8 bases. The input for sequencing was PBMCs, taken around atezolizumab (anti-PD-L1) treatment. This clonotype was sampled from a man between 65 and 79 years old with urothelial cancer. The CDR3 DNA reads as TGTGCCAGCAGTCCGGGACAGGCATTATCCAATGAGCAGTTCTTC. Protein: CASSPGQALSNEQFF. Full variable domain (outside the CDR3, taken from reference TRBV2 and TRBJ2-1): EPEVTQTPSHQVTQMGQEVILRCVPISNHLYFYWYRQILGQKVEFLVSFYNNEISEKSEIFDDQFSVERPDGSNFTLKIRSTKLEDSAMYFCASSPGQALSNEQFFGPGTRLTVL.